There are a few counts of the clone carrying this TCR beta chain. Its cognate antigen is unknown. Building of the TCR beta libraries involved iRepertoire HTBI primers and Arm-PCR of CDR3 regions. TCRdb used MiXCR to reprocess the multiplex PCR reads, holding one entry per CDR3 protein. The table lists about half a million distinct CDR3 sequences, 20% to 25% of them singletons, with 13% in the top ten. Time point in this sample: persistent/refractory GD, antithyroid drugs over 5 years with positive TRAb. PBMCs provided the RNA from which the TCR library was made. This record comes from a study of regulatory T cells in long-lasting Graves disease. General observations from the study: Favored usage of TRBV28, TRBJ1-2 and TRBJ2-5 was recorded in persistent disease.

CDR3 length: 19 amino acids. Germline V gives CDR1 LNHDA, CDR2 SQIVND (reference sequence). J gave up 0 bases and V 3 bases, and 11 bases lay outside the gene matches. This receptor was identified in a female donor with Graves disease. The sequenced sample was peripheral blood mononuclear cells (PBMCs), obtained when the disease was refractory, from a patient treated with antithyroid drugs. The rearrangement uses TRBV19 and TRBJ2-2; 9 nucleotides align to TRBD2. CDR3: CASSIGIAGDYANTGELFF. CDR3 bases: TGTGCCAGTAGTATTGGGATAGCGGGGGACTACGCGAACACCGGGGAGCTGTTTTTT.